Following are 3 T cell receptor beta chains from one sample sequenced in a study of TIL therapy for anti-PD-1-resistant metastatic lung cancer. This sample's time point: pre-treatment sample, taken before nivolumab and TIL therapy. The libraries were made with immunoSEQ v3. Profiled with immunoSEQ multiplex PCR; TCRdb holds only in-frame clones, not every one. The profile covers around 20,000 clones, with around 81% appearing a single time and under 7.5% taken by the ten largest. Material: blood, obtained at baseline. These receptors were collected from a person between 30 and 79 years old with non-small cell lung cancer.

The chain carries TRBV19 and TRBJ2-4, with a weak D call TRBD1 (6 bases). V dropped 5 bases and J dropped 3 bases, with 11 bases sitting between them. Germline loops: CDR1 LNHDA, CDR2 SQIVND (reference sequence). CDR3 length equals 14 residues. The CDR3 reads CASSLQGNKNIQYF. The CDR3 region has the DNA TGTGCCAGTAGTCTACAGGGTAACAAAAACATTCAGTACTTC.

The chain combines TRBV6-1 with TRBJ1-5, with TRBD1 matching over 7 bases. This CDR3 contains 15 residues. Trimming at V came to 4 bases and at J to 2 bases, leaving 5 bases not matched to a gene. Germline V gives CDR1 MNHNS, CDR2 SASEGT. The CDR3 loop reads CASSARDRGNQPQHF. CDR3 nucleotides: TGTGCCAGCAGTGCGCGGGACAGAGGCAATCAGCCCCAGCATTTT.

The chain links TRBV5-5 to TRBJ1-2; unclear D gene. The length of the CDR3 is 16 residues. Trimming cost V 1 base and J 1 base, with 14 bases left between them. Germline V gene lookup returns CDR1 SGHKS and CDR2 YYEKEE (reference sequence). CDR3 nucleotides: TGTGCCAGCAGCTTGAAAGGCCTAGGGATTAACTATGGCTACACCTTC. Amino acid sequence: CASSLKGLGINYGYTF. Full variable domain (outside the CDR3, taken from reference TRBV5-5 and TRBJ1-2): DAGVTQSPTHLIKTRGQQVTLRCSPISGHKSVSWYQQVLGQGPQFIFQYYEKEERGRGNFPDRFSARQFPNYSSELNVNALLLGDSALYLCASSLKGLGINYGYTFGSGTRLTVV.